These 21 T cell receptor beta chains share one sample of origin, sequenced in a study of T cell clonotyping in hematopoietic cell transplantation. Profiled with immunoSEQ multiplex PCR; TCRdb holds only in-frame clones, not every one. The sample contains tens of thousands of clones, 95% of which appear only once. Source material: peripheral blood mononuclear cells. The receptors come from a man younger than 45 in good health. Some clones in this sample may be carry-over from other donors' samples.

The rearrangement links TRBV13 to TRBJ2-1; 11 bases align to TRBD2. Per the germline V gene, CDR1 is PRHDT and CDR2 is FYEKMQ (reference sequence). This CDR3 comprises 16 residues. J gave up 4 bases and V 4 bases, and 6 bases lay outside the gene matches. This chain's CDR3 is CASSSQTSGAYNEQFF. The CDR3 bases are TGTGCCAGCAGCTCTCAGACTAGCGGGGCTTACAATGAGCAGTTCTTC.

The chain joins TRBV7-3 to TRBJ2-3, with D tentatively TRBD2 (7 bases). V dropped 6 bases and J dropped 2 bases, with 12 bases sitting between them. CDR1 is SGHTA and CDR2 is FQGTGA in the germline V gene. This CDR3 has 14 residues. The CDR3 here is CASRAGAHTDTQYF. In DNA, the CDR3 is TGTGCCAGCAGGGCGGGGGCGCACACAGATACGCAGTATTTT.

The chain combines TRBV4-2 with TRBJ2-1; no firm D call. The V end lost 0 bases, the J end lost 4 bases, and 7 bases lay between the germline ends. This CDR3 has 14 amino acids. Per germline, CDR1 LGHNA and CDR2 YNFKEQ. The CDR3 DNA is TGTGCCAGCAGCCAAGAGGTATTATACAATGAGCAGTTCTTC. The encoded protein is CASSQEVLYNEQFF.

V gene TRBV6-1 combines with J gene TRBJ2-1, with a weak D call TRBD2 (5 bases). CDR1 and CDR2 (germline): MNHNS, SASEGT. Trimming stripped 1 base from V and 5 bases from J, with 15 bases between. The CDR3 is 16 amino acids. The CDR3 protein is CASSEESRPGNNEQFF. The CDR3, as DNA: TGTGCCAGCAGTGAAGAAAGCAGGCCGGGGAACAATGAGCAGTTCTTC.

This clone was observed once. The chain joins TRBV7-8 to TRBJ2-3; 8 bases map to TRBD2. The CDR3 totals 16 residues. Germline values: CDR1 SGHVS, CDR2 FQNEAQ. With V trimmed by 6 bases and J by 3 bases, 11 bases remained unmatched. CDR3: CASREGRAGGTDTQYF. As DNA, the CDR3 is TGTGCCAGCAGAGAGGGCCGGGCGGGGGGAACAGATACGCAGTATTTT.

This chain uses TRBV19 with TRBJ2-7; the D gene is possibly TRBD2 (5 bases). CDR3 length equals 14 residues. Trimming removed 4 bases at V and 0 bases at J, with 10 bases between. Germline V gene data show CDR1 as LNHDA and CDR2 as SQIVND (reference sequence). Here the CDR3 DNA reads TGTGCCAGTAGTAACCCCCGGGACTCCTACGAGCAGTACTTC. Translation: CASSNPRDSYEQYF.

CDR3 DNA sequence: TGTGCCAGCAGTTACTCGACAGGAAACACCATATATTTT. Translating gives CASSYSTGNTIYF. This rearrangement joins TRBV6-5 to TRBJ1-3; D is ambiguous. CDR1 and CDR2 from the germline V gene are MNHEY and SVGAGI. This CDR3 is 13 amino acids long. Trimming left V 0 bases short and J 4 bases short, with 4 bases between.

The CDR3 coding sequence is TGTGCCAGTAGTATAGCCGTTAGCGGGGGATCTGACAATGAGCAGTTCTTC. It specifies CASSIAVSGGSDNEQFF. This sequence joins TRBV19 and TRBJ2-1, with 9 nucleotides matching TRBD2. This CDR3 has 17 residues. Trimming at V came to 1 base and at J to 5 bases, leaving 9 bases not matched to a gene. The germline V gene has CDR1 LNHDA and CDR2 SQIVND (reference sequence).

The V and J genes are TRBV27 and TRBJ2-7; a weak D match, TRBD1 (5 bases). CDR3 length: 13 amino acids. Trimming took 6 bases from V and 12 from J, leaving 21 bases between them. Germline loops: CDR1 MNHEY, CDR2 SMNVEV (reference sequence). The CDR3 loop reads CASSLQGLGQLYF. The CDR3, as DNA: TGTGCCAGCAGCCTTCAGGGATTAGGGCAGTTGTACTTC.

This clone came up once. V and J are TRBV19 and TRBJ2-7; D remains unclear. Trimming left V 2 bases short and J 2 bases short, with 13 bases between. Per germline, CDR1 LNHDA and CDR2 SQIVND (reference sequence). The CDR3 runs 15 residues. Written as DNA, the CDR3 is TGTGCCAGTAGTATATCCCCGGGTCCCCCCTACGAGCAGTACTTC. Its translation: CASSISPGPPYEQYF. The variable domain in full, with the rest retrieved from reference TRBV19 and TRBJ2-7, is DGGITQSPKYLFRKEGQNVTLSCEQNLNHDAMYWYRQDPGQGLRLIYYSQIVNDFQKGDIAEGYSVSREKKESFPLTVTSAQKNPTAFYLCASSISPGPPYEQYFGPGTRLTVT.

DNA of the CDR3: TGTGCCAGCAGTTACTCTTATCAGTATAATTCACCCCTCCACTTT. Translating gives CASSYSYQYNSPLHF. The chain is built from TRBV6-5 and TRBJ1-6; D is uncertain. This CDR3 has 15 residues. The germline gives CDR1 MNHEY, CDR2 SVGAGI. Trimming pared 0 bases from V and 4 bases from J, leaving 7 bases between.

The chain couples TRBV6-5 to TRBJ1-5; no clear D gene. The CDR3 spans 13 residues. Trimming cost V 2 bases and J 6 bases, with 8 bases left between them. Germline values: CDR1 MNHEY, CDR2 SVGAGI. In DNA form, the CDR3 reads TGTGCCAGCAGTTACAGCGGTCTTCAGCCCCAGCATTTT. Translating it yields CASSYSGLQPQHF.

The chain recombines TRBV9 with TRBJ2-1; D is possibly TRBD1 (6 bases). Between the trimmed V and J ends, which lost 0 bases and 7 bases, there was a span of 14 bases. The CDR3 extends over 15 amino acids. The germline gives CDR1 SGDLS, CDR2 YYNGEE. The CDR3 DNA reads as TGTGCCAGCAGCGTAGTAGGGGGAGTGGGGAATGAGCAGTTCTTC. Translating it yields CASSVVGGVGNEQFF. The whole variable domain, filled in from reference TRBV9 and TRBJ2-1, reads DSGVTQTPKHLITATGQRVTLRCSPRSGDLSVYWYQQSLDQGLQFLIQYYNGEERAKGNILERFSAQQFPDLHSELNLSSLELGDSALYFCASSVVGGVGNEQFFGPGTRLTVL.

CDR3 in amino acids: CAWTTGQEIYGYTF. In DNA, the CDR3 is TGTGCCTGGACCACGGGACAGGAGATCTATGGCTACACCTTC. The V gene is TRBV30, the J gene TRBJ1-2, with 8 bases lining up with TRBD1. The CDR3 runs 14 residues. Germline CDR1 GTSNPN, CDR2 SVGIG (reference sequence). V gave up 4 bases and J gave up 4 bases; unmatched junction bases: 8.

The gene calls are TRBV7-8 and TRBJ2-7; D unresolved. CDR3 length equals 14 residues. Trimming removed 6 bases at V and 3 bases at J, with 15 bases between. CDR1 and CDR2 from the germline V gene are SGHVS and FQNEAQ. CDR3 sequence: CASSPPAAYYEQYF. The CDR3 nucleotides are TGTGCCAGCAGTCCCCCCGCAGCGTACTACGAGCAGTACTTC.

DNA for the CDR3: TGTGCCAGCAGTGACCCCGGGGGATCTGGGGCCAACGTCCTGACTTTC. Its protein is CASSDPGGSGANVLTF. The chain joins TRBV25-1 to TRBJ2-6, with D perhaps TRBD2 (6 bases). Trimming left V 3 bases short and J 1 base short, with 10 bases between. The CDR3 length is 16 residues. Germline V CDR1 and CDR2: MGHDK, SYGVNS.

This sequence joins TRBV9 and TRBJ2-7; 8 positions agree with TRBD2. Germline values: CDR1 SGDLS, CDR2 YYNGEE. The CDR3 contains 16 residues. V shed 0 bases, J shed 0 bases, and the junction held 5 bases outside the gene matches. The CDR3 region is CASSVEAGADSYEQYF. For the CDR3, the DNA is TGTGCCAGCAGCGTAGAAGCGGGGGCAGACTCCTACGAGCAGTACTTC.

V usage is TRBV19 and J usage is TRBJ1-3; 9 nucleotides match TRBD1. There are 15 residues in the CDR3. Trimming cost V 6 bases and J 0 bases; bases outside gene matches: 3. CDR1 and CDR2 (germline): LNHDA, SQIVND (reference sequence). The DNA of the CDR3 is TGTGCCAGTAGCCGGGACAGGGACTCTGGAAACACCATATATTTT. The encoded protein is CASSRDRDSGNTIYF.

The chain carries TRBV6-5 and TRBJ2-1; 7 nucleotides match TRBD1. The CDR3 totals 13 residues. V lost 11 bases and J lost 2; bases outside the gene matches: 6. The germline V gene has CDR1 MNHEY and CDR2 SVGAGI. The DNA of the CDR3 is TGTGCCTGCCGGGACAGCACCTACAATGAGCAGTTCTTC. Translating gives CACRDSTYNEQFF.

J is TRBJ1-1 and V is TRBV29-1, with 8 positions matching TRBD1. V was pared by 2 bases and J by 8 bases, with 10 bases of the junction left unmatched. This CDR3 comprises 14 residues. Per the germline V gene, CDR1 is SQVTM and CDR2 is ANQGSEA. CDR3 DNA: TGCAGCGTTGAAATTGGGGGCAGGGGGCGGGAAGCTTTCTTT. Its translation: CSVEIGGRGREAFF.

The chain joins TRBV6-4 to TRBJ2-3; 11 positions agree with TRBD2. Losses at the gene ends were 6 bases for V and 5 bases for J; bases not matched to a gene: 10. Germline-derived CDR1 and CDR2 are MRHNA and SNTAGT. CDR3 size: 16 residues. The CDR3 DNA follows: TGTGCCAGCAGCGAAAAGCTAGCGGGAGGTGGAGATACGCAGTATTTT. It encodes CASSEKLAGGGDTQYF.